This entry describes one T cell receptor beta chain. Clones were read by immunoSEQ multiplex PCR, and TCRdb kept only the in-frame ones, dropping some. This table has under 200,000 clones, 82% appearing once. This entry comes from a study of blood T cell repertoires in COVID-19. Germline loops: CDR1 KGHDR, CDR2 SFDVKD. Between the trimmed V and J ends, which lost 1 base and 0 bases, there was a span of 12 bases. The CDR3 contains 17 residues. The specimen sequenced was PBMCs or T cells enriched from blood (not recorded which). This TCR was sampled from a man aged 55-75 years who had recovered from COVID-19. This sequence joins TRBV24-1 and TRBJ2-1; possible D gene TRBD2, 6 bases. The CDR3 region has the DNA TGTGCCACCAGTGATTTTGGGCGACTAGACTCCTACAATGAGCAGTTCTTC. Protein product: CATSDFGRLDSYNEQFF.